A single sample is the source of the 14 T cell receptor beta chains below, sequenced in a study of OX40 agonist ivuxolimab in advanced cancers. Here immunoSEQ multiplex PCR was the method, and the copy in TCRdb shows in-frame clones only, minus some. The sample lists 65,000 to 85,000 clones, around 86% occurring once. The sequences come from CD4+ or CD8+ T cells sorted from blood, collected in a trial of the OX40 agonist ivuxolimab. These receptors came from an adult with an advanced solid tumor such as melanoma, head and neck, liver or kidney cancer.

This chain uses TRBV9 with TRBJ2-3, with TRBD2 matching 11 bases. The CDR3 extends over 15 amino acids. Germline V gene data show CDR1 as SGDLS and CDR2 as YYNGEE. Losses at the gene ends were 4 bases for V and 5 bases for J; bases not matched to a gene: 6. CDR3: CASSSLAGDRDTQYF. The CDR3 DNA sequence: TGTGCCAGCAGCTCACTAGCGGGAGATCGAGATACGCAGTATTTT.

The rearrangement uses TRBV4-1 and TRBJ2-1, with D perhaps given as TRBD1 or TRBD2 (5 bases each). Germline-derived CDR1 and CDR2 are MGHRA and YSYEKL. This CDR3 is 15 amino acids long. The ends were cut back, 4 bases at V and 3 bases at J, with 13 bases in the middle. CDR3 in amino acids: CASSRLGTIYNEQFF. CDR3 nucleotide sequence: TGCGCCAGCAGCCGACTCGGGACCATCTACAATGAGCAGTTCTTC.

The V and J genes are TRBV15 and TRBJ1-2, with D unclear. V was cut by 1 base and J by 3 bases, with 9 bases left in between. Germline CDR1 is LNHNV and CDR2 is YYDKDF (reference sequence). The CDR3 sequence is 14 residues long. This CDR3 is CATSRGRQDYGYTF. CDR3 DNA sequence: TGTGCCACCAGCAGAGGACGTCAAGACTATGGCTACACCTTC.

The V and J genes are TRBV6-5 and TRBJ1-2, with D uncertain. Trimming cost V 6 bases and J 4 bases, with 12 bases left between them. This CDR3 comprises 13 residues. Per germline, CDR1 MNHEY and CDR2 SVGAGI. The CDR3 DNA follows: TGTGCCAGCAGCAATACGGCGGGCTATGGCTACACCTTC. Residues: CASSNTAGYGYTF.

V and J are TRBV19 and TRBJ1-1; D uncertain. V was pared by 0 bases and J by 6 bases, with 11 bases between. CDR1 and CDR2 from the germline V gene are LNHDA and SQIVND (reference sequence). The CDR3 covers 14 residues. The CDR3 is CASSIDLRTAEAFF. DNA of the CDR3: TGTGCCAGTAGTATAGATCTAAGGACCGCTGAAGCTTTCTTT.

J is TRBJ2-3 and V is TRBV11-1; 16 nucleotides line up with TRBD2. The CDR3 loop spans 18 amino acids. The V gene end was trimmed by 5 bases and the J gene end by 10 bases; junction bases not matched to a gene: 15. Germline V CDR1 and CDR2: SGHAT, FQDESV (reference sequence). CDR3 DNA sequence: TGTGCCAGCAGCGTCAACACCCCCGGGACTAGCGGGAGGGTGTCGCAGTATTTT. It yields the protein CASSVNTPGTSGRVSQYF.

V is TRBV6-5 and J is TRBJ2-7; possibly TRBD2 for D (5 bases). CDR3 length: 14 amino acids. Germline-derived CDR1 and CDR2 are MNHEY and SVGAGI. Trimming took off 4 bases at V and 1 base at J, with 11 bases between the two ends. The CDR3 bases are TGTGCCAGCAGTTTTGCAGCGGTGTCCTACGAGCAGTACTTC. It specifies CASSFAAVSYEQYF.

V gene TRBV9 combines with J gene TRBJ2-1; no clear D gene. Between the trimmed V and J ends, which lost 7 bases and 8 bases, there was a span of 10 bases. Germline V gene sequence: CDR1 SGDLS, CDR2 YYNGEE. The CDR3 is made up of 11 amino acids. This CDR3 is CASGSGYEQFF. The DNA of the CDR3 is TGTGCCAGCGGTAGTGGGTATGAGCAGTTCTTC. The complete variable domain, with remaining parts taken from reference TRBV9 and TRBJ2-1, reads DSGVTQTPKHLITATGQRVTLRCSPRSGDLSVYWYQQSLDQGLQFLIQYYNGEERAKGNILERFSAQQFPDLHSELNLSSLELGDSALYFCASGSGYEQFFGPGTRLTVL.

The rearrangement links TRBV11-2 to TRBJ2-3, with D unresolved. The germline gives CDR1 SGHAT, CDR2 FQNNGV. Trimming cost V 1 base and J 5 bases, with 4 bases left between them. This CDR3 region has 12 residues. This chain's CDR3 is CASSLAQDTQYF. The CDR3 region has the DNA TGTGCCAGCAGCTTAGCTCAAGATACGCAGTATTTT.

The chain uses TRBV15 and TRBJ1-1; D uncertain. Per germline, CDR1 LNHNV and CDR2 YYDKDF (reference sequence). The CDR3 is 17 amino acids. The germline V and J ends were trimmed by 0 bases and 1 base, with 15 bases remaining between them. The CDR3 nucleotides read TGTGCCACCAGCAGAGACCACACTCGTCTCGGGAACACTGAAGCTTTCTTT. Translation: CATSRDHTRLGNTEAFF.

The chain couples TRBV11-2 to TRBJ2-2; 8 bases line up with TRBD2. CDR1 SGHAT and CDR2 FQNNGV come from the germline V gene. The trim removed 0 bases at V and 5 bases at J, leaving 8 bases unmatched. There are 17 residues in the CDR3. CDR3 bases: TGTGCCAGCAGCTTAGAGGGCGGGAGGCGGCGAACCGGGGAGCTGTTTTTT. The encoded protein is CASSLEGGRRRTGELFF.

This clone was observed a few times. This chain joins TRBV5-6 and TRBJ1-2, with TRBD1 identical over 8 bases. CDR1 is SGHDT and CDR2 is YYEEEE in the germline V gene. The junction had 2 bases not matched to a gene; V was cut back by 2 bases and J by 2 bases. This CDR3 region has 14 residues. The CDR3 is CASSLRDRNYGYTF. The CDR3 DNA follows: TGTGCCAGCAGCTTAAGGGACAGGAACTATGGCTACACCTTC.

The genes are TRBV30 and TRBJ2-7; D uncertain. V was pared by 0 bases and J by 4 bases, with 4 bases between. CDR1 is GTSNPN, CDR2 SVGIG, per germline (reference sequence). This CDR3 contains 11 residues. CDR3 sequence reads: CAWSVRYEQYF. The CDR3 DNA reads as TGTGCCTGGAGTGTACGATACGAGCAGTACTTC.

The rearrangement uses TRBV5-1 and TRBJ2-1, with TRBD2 matching 11 bases. Looked up from germline, CDR1 is SGHRS and CDR2 is YFSETQ. This CDR3 comprises 16 residues. V trimming: 4 bases; J trimming: 7 bases; junction bases outside the gene matches: 10. The CDR3 DNA reads TGCGCCAGCAGCCCTCAAGCTAGCGGGGGGCTGAATGAGCAGTTCTTC. Residues: CASSPQASGGLNEQFF.